This T cell receptor beta chain was captured by sequencing in a study of CXCR3-negative and CXCR3-positive naive CD8 T cells. Germline CDR1 reads SGHDN; CDR2 reads FVKESK. This CDR3 has 15 residues. Study results and caveats: Diversity proved comparably high across both naive subsets and much lower in memory CD8+ cells. Naive subsets had comparable surface CD5; TCR strength was inferred from TRB CDR3 properties. With respect to TRBV-TRBJ usage, naive CXCR3-negative and CXCR3-positive cells were similar; memory differed.

Points on this clonotype: Its antigen is unidentified.

Preparation of TRB cDNA libraries relied on 5' RACE carrying UMI labels. Following a re-call of the 5' RACE reads, TCRdb has one entry per CDR3 protein and lacks DNA. This sample's table has about 120,000 distinct CDR3 sequences. The sequencing input was naive CXCR3- CD8+ T cells from blood. Sample subset: CD45RO-CCR7+CD27+CD95- naive CD8+ T cells lacking CXCR3 (TNR3-). The origin of this receptor is a human donor in good health. Some clones in this sample may be carry-over from other donors' samples. V is TRBV14 and J is TRBJ1-2; without DNA, the TCRdb call of TRBD1 cannot be checked. CDR3 in amino acids: CASSQVGTGPYGYTF.